A selection of T cell receptor beta chains follows, all from one sample in a study of shared clonotypes between healthy human individuals. This table comes from immunoSEQ multiplex PCR, and its TCRdb copy is limited to in-frame clones, with some not included. The sample carries over 2 million clones, about 95% recorded once. Sample: naive CD4+ T cells sorted from blood. The receptors stem from a man between 18 and 35 years old in good health. CDR3s include the opening cysteine and the closing phenylalanine or tryptophan. D genes are given only for firm matches. Not all rows give a size; the values are once, few, many and, for expanded clones, a class.

j_call: TRBJ1-3; clone_size: -; v_call: TRBV28; d_call: -; cdr3_nt: TGTGCCAGCAGTTTAGCCCGGGGCCTATTCTCTGGAAACACCATATATTTT; cdr3_aa: CASSLARGLFSGNTIYF
j_call: TRBJ1-2; clone_size: -; v_call: TRBV30; d_call: -; cdr3_nt: TGTGCCTGGACCCCGATACTCTATGGCTACACCTTC; cdr3_aa: CAWTPILYGYTF
j_call: TRBJ1-2; clone_size: -; v_call: TRBV18; d_call: -; cdr3_nt: TGTGCCAGCTCACCTCGGGACGATGGCTACACCTTC; cdr3_aa: CASSPRDDGYTF
j_call: TRBJ2-1; clone_size: -; v_call: TRBV2; d_call: TRBD2; cdr3_nt: TGTGCCAGCAGTCCCAGACTAGCGGGGGGCCGATACAATGAGCAGTTCTTC; cdr3_aa: CASSPRLAGGRYNEQFF
j_call: TRBJ1-4; clone_size: -; v_call: TRBV14; d_call: -; cdr3_nt: TGTGCCAGCAGCCCCACGGGACGCCCGAGGGAAAAACTGTTTTTT; cdr3_aa: CASSPTGRPREKLFF
j_call: TRBJ1-1; clone_size: -; v_call: TRBV30; d_call: -; cdr3_nt: TGTGCCTGGAGCCAAAACGCGAACACTGAAGCTTTCTTT; cdr3_aa: CAWSQNANTEAFF
j_call: TRBJ1-2; clone_size: -; v_call: TRBV10-2; d_call: -; cdr3_nt: TGCGCCAGCAGTGAGTCTGGGCATTCTAACTATGGCTACACCTTC; cdr3_aa: CASSESGHSNYGYTF
j_call: TRBJ2-2; clone_size: -; v_call: TRBV5-4; d_call: -; cdr3_nt: TGTGCCAGCAGCTTGCAAGGGAACACCGGGGAGCTGTTTTTT; cdr3_aa: CASSLQGNTGELFF
j_call: TRBJ1-2; clone_size: -; v_call: TRBV30; d_call: TRBD1; cdr3_nt: TGTGCCTGGAGTTCGGGACAGGGGTATGGCTACACCTTC; cdr3_aa: CAWSSGQGYGYTF
j_call: TRBJ2-5; clone_size: -; v_call: TRBV4-1; d_call: -; cdr3_nt: TGCGCCAGCAGCCAAGGACTAGTTGGGGCCCAAGAGACCCAGTACTTC; cdr3_aa: CASSQGLVGAQETQYF
j_call: TRBJ1-3; clone_size: -; v_call: TRBV19; d_call: -; cdr3_nt: TGTGCCACCTCAGAGTACTCTGGAAACACCATATATTTT; cdr3_aa: CATSEYSGNTIYF
j_call: TRBJ1-1; clone_size: once; v_call: TRBV2; d_call: -; cdr3_nt: TGTGCCAGCAGTCAGGGAGGCAACACTGAAGCTTTCTTT; cdr3_aa: CASSQGGNTEAFF
j_call: TRBJ1-3; clone_size: -; v_call: TRBV30; d_call: -; cdr3_nt: TGTGCCTCGAACGAGGCCCTCTCTGGAAACACCATATATTTT; cdr3_aa: CASNEALSGNTIYF
j_call: TRBJ1-1; clone_size: -; v_call: TRBV4-3; d_call: -; cdr3_nt: TGCGCCAGCAGCCACCTAGGGGGCACTGAAGCTTTCTTT; cdr3_aa: CASSHLGGTEAFF
j_call: TRBJ2-5; clone_size: -; v_call: TRBV1; d_call: -; cdr3_nt: TGCACCAGCAGCCAAGATCCGGGGTACCCAGAGACCCAGTACTTC; cdr3_aa: CTSSQDPGYPETQYF
j_call: TRBJ2-1; clone_size: -; v_call: TRBV20-1; d_call: -; cdr3_nt: TGCAGTGCTTACGGGCGGAATGAGCAGTTCTTC; cdr3_aa: CSAYGRNEQFF
j_call: TRBJ2-5; clone_size: -; v_call: TRBV15; d_call: TRBD2; cdr3_nt: TGTGCCACCAGCAGAGATATCTCCCTTAGCGGGGGTCAAGAGACCCAGTACTTC; cdr3_aa: CATSRDISLSGGQETQYF
j_call: TRBJ2-5; clone_size: -; v_call: TRBV7-9; d_call: -; cdr3_nt: TGTGCCAGCAGCTTAGGGGTTCTAGGGACCCAGTACTTC; cdr3_aa: CASSLGVLGTQYF
j_call: TRBJ2-6; clone_size: -; v_call: TRBV9; d_call: -; cdr3_nt: TGTGCCAGCAGCGTAGCTTGGGGGGCAGGGGCCAACGTCCTGACTTTC; cdr3_aa: CASSVAWGAGANVLTF
j_call: TRBJ2-7; clone_size: -; v_call: TRBV6-5; d_call: TRBD1; cdr3_nt: TGTGCCAGCAGAGACAGGGGGCTCTACGAGCAGTACTTC; cdr3_aa: CASRDRGLYEQYF
j_call: TRBJ2-2; clone_size: -; v_call: TRBV5-1; d_call: -; cdr3_nt: TGCGCCAGCAGCCAACAGGGCGTCGCGAACACCGGGGAGCTGTTTTTT; cdr3_aa: CASSQQGVANTGELFF
j_call: TRBJ2-2; clone_size: -; v_call: TRBV6-1; d_call: -; cdr3_nt: TGTGCCAGCATCCTAGGGGGCACCGGGGAGCTGTTTTTT; cdr3_aa: CASILGGTGELFF
j_call: TRBJ2-5; clone_size: -; v_call: TRBV19; d_call: -; cdr3_nt: TGTGCCAGTAGCTATATTAGAGGGATACAAGAGACCCAGTACTTC; cdr3_aa: CASSYIRGIQETQYF
j_call: TRBJ1-1; clone_size: -; v_call: TRBV15; d_call: -; cdr3_nt: TGTGCCACCAGCAGAGATTTCGGCCAGGGGAACACTGAAGCTTTCTTT; cdr3_aa: CATSRDFGQGNTEAFF
j_call: TRBJ2-7; clone_size: -; v_call: TRBV27; d_call: TRBD2; cdr3_nt: TGTGCCAGCAGTCCTATTGAGGGACTAGCGGCCATACTCTCCTACGAGCAGTACTTC; cdr3_aa: CASSPIEGLAAILSYEQYF
j_call: TRBJ2-7; clone_size: -; v_call: TRBV6-1; d_call: TRBD1; cdr3_nt: TGTGCCAGCAGTAACTACGGGACAGGGGCGCAGGAGCAGTACTTC; cdr3_aa: CASSNYGTGAQEQYF
j_call: TRBJ2-3; clone_size: once; v_call: TRBV27; d_call: -; cdr3_nt: TGTGCCAGCAGTACCCCTTCCCATTCGGGGCGCACAGATACGCAGTATTTT; cdr3_aa: CASSTPSHSGRTDTQYF
j_call: TRBJ2-3; clone_size: -; v_call: TRBV29-1; d_call: -; cdr3_nt: TGCAGCGGGCGCGGGGTGATGACAGATACGCAGTATTTT; cdr3_aa: CSGRGVMTDTQYF
j_call: TRBJ2-7; clone_size: -; v_call: TRBV6-1; d_call: TRBD2; cdr3_nt: TGTGCCAGCAGTGAAGTCGGGGGTAGCGGGAGGGCCTACGAGCAGTACTTC; cdr3_aa: CASSEVGGSGRAYEQYF
j_call: TRBJ1-6; clone_size: -; v_call: TRBV19; d_call: TRBD1; cdr3_nt: TGTGCCAGTAGTACGGGACAGGGTACTTCACCCCTCCACTTT; cdr3_aa: CASSTGQGTSPLHF
j_call: TRBJ1-1; clone_size: -; v_call: TRBV6-5; d_call: -; cdr3_nt: TGTGCCAGCGGGGCACCCCGGGACACTGAAGCTTTCTTT; cdr3_aa: CASGAPRDTEAFF
j_call: TRBJ1-4; clone_size: -; v_call: TRBV11-2; d_call: -; cdr3_nt: TGTGCCAGCAGCTTAAGTTGGACTAATGAAAAACTGTTTTTT; cdr3_aa: CASSLSWTNEKLFF
j_call: TRBJ2-1; clone_size: -; v_call: TRBV13; d_call: TRBD2; cdr3_nt: TGTGCCAGCAGCACTCAGCGGGAGGGCCGAAGATATGAGCAGTTCTTC; cdr3_aa: CASSTQREGRRYEQFF
j_call: TRBJ2-7; clone_size: -; v_call: TRBV5-1; d_call: -; cdr3_nt: TGCGCCAGCAGCTGGACCGGGACATACTACGAGCAGTACTTC; cdr3_aa: CASSWTGTYYEQYF
j_call: TRBJ2-5; clone_size: -; v_call: TRBV2; d_call: TRBD2; cdr3_nt: TGTGCCAGCGACCGAGGGACTAGCGGGGGCGTGGAGACCCAGTACTTC; cdr3_aa: CASDRGTSGGVETQYF
j_call: TRBJ2-1; clone_size: -; v_call: TRBV7-3; d_call: TRBD1; cdr3_nt: TGTGCCAGCAGCTTGGGGACAGGGATAGGGAATGAGCAGTTCTTC; cdr3_aa: CASSLGTGIGNEQFF
j_call: TRBJ1-2; clone_size: -; v_call: TRBV6-6; d_call: TRBD1; cdr3_nt: TGTGCCAGCAGTTACTCCGTGACAGGGTCTGGAGGCGGCTACACCTTC; cdr3_aa: CASSYSVTGSGGGYTF
j_call: TRBJ1-4; clone_size: once; v_call: TRBV6-4; d_call: -; cdr3_nt: TGTGCCAGCGGGAGACATCTTAGGGGATCCAGAAAACTGTTTTTT; cdr3_aa: CASGRHLRGSRKLFF
j_call: TRBJ2-5; clone_size: once; v_call: TRBV6-6; d_call: -; cdr3_nt: TGTGCCAGCACCAGGGGGGTCGGAGAGACCCAGTACTTC; cdr3_aa: CASTRGVGETQYF
j_call: TRBJ1-2; clone_size: -; v_call: TRBV29-1; d_call: -; cdr3_nt: TGCAGCGTTGAAGAGGAGGGGCACTATGGCTACACCTTC; cdr3_aa: CSVEEEGHYGYTF
j_call: TRBJ2-7; clone_size: -; v_call: TRBV18; d_call: -; cdr3_nt: TGTGCCAGCTCACAACAGGGTAACTCCTACGAGCAGTACTTC; cdr3_aa: CASSQQGNSYEQYF
j_call: TRBJ1-5; clone_size: -; v_call: TRBV6-5; d_call: TRBD1; cdr3_nt: TGTGCCAGCAGTTACTCGAGGCAGGGGGAGCAGCCCCAGCATTTT; cdr3_aa: CASSYSRQGEQPQHF
j_call: TRBJ1-1; clone_size: few; v_call: TRBV5-5; d_call: -; cdr3_nt: TGTGCCAGCAGCTTGGCCCCTGGGAACACTGAAGCTTTCTTT; cdr3_aa: CASSLAPGNTEAFF
j_call: TRBJ1-1; clone_size: -; v_call: TRBV6-5; d_call: -; cdr3_nt: TGTGCCAGCAGATACCGCAGGGGGAACACTGAAGCTTTCTTT; cdr3_aa: CASRYRRGNTEAFF
j_call: TRBJ1-5; clone_size: -; v_call: TRBV6-6; d_call: TRBD1; cdr3_nt: TGTGCCAGCAGTTACGGGACAGGGAATCAGCCCCAGCATTTT; cdr3_aa: CASSYGTGNQPQHF
j_call: TRBJ2-5; clone_size: -; v_call: TRBV25-1; d_call: -; cdr3_nt: TGTGCCAGCAGTGAGCCCAGGGTGACCCAAGAGACCCAGTACTTC; cdr3_aa: CASSEPRVTQETQYF
j_call: TRBJ2-7; clone_size: -; v_call: TRBV6-6; d_call: -; cdr3_nt: TGTGCCAGCAGTTCACAGCGGGTCCAGATCGAGCAGTACTTC; cdr3_aa: CASSSQRVQIEQYF
j_call: TRBJ1-5; clone_size: -; v_call: TRBV6-5; d_call: -; cdr3_nt: TGTGCCAGTTCCAGGGGAGAAGGTCAGCCCCAGCATTTT; cdr3_aa: CASSRGEGQPQHF
j_call: TRBJ2-5; clone_size: -; v_call: TRBV6-6; d_call: -; cdr3_nt: TGTGCCAGCAGTTACCCAGGTGGTCAATCAGAGACCCAGTACTTC; cdr3_aa: CASSYPGGQSETQYF
j_call: TRBJ2-5; clone_size: -; v_call: TRBV7-9; d_call: -; cdr3_nt: TGTGCCAGCAGCCTCGGGCTCTTCCAAGAGACCCAGTACTTC; cdr3_aa: CASSLGLFQETQYF
j_call: TRBJ2-7; clone_size: -; v_call: TRBV18; d_call: -; cdr3_nt: TGTGCCAGCTCACCAAAAGGCGAAGAGCAGTACTTC; cdr3_aa: CASSPKGEEQYF
j_call: TRBJ1-2; clone_size: -; v_call: TRBV29-1; d_call: -; cdr3_nt: TGCAGCGTCGAACAGACGAACTATGGCTACACCTTC; cdr3_aa: CSVEQTNYGYTF
j_call: TRBJ2-2; clone_size: -; v_call: TRBV10-2; d_call: -; cdr3_nt: TGCGCCAGCAGTGACGCTGGCTGGTACACCGGGGAGCTGTTTTTT; cdr3_aa: CASSDAGWYTGELFF
j_call: TRBJ2-3; clone_size: -; v_call: TRBV5-4; d_call: TRBD2; cdr3_nt: TGTGCCAGCAGCCCTGGGGGGGAGAGGGATACGCAGTATTTT; cdr3_aa: CASSPGGERDTQYF